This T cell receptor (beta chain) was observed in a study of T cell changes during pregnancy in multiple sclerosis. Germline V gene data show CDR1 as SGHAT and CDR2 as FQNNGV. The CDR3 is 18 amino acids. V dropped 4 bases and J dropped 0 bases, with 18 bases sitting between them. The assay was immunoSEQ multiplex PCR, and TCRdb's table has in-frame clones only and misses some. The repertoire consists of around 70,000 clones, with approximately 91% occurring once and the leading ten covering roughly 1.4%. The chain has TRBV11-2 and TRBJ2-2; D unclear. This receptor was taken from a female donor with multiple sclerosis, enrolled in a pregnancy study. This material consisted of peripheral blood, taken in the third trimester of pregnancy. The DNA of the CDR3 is TGTGCCAGCAGCTACGAAAACCCACAGCACGCGAACACCGGGGAGCTGTTTTTT. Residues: CASSYENPQHANTGELFF.